Shown below are 32 T cell receptor beta chains from a single sample sequenced in a study of identical twins. TCRdb called the 5' RACE reads again in MiXCR, with one record for every CDR3 protein. The data contain about 470,000 distinct CDR3 sequences, about 24% of them singletons. A further study also used this sample, focusing on T cells expressing NK-cell markers.

The sequenced sample consisted of CD4+ T cells sorted from blood. The receptors were sampled from a woman aged 18 to 35 in good health.

This clonotype has a handful of counts. Here the CDR3 reads CASSLDTGEVGYGYTF. CDR3 sequence (DNA): TGCGCCAGCAGCTTGGATACGGGGGAGGTGGGCTATGGCTACACCTTC. This chain connects TRBV5-1 to TRBJ1-2; D may be TRBD1 (5 bases). Between the trimmed V and J ends, which lost 0 bases and 4 bases, there was a span of 16 bases. This CDR3 comprises 16 residues. Germline V gives CDR1 SGHRS, CDR2 YFSETQ.

A remark on this clonotype: The conserved closing phenylalanine or tryptophan is absent in this CDR3, likely reflecting a read error. The CDR3 nucleotides read TGTGCCAGCAGCAAGGGACAGTCTGAAGCTTTCTAT. As protein: CASSKGQSEAFY. The chain uses TRBV5-6 and TRBJ1-1; 7 positions match TRBD1. J lost 6 bases, V lost 4 bases, and 3 bases had no gene match. This CDR3 is 12 amino acids long. Germline values: CDR1 SGHDT, CDR2 YYEEEE.

This clonotype was seen at least ten times. The chain employs TRBV20-1 and TRBJ2-1; TRBD2 matches at 7 bases. CDR1 is DFQATT and CDR2 is SNEGSKA in the germline V gene (reference sequence). With V trimmed by 3 bases and J by 6 bases, 17 bases remained unmatched. CDR3 length: 17 amino acids. The CDR3 spells CSASPWAGRGRSNEQFF. The DNA of the CDR3 is TGCAGTGCTAGCCCATGGGCCGGGCGGGGGAGATCCAATGAGCAGTTCTTC.

The chain has TRBV4-3 and TRBJ2-1; D not resolved. The CDR3 runs to 16 residues. Germline CDR1 and CDR2: LGHNA and YSLEER. Trimming removed 4 bases at V and 0 bases at J, with 13 bases between. CDR3 nucleotides: TGCGCCAGCAGCCCCCGAGGCCACAGCTCCTACAATGAGCAGTTCTTC. Amino acid sequence: CASSPRGHSSYNEQFF.

This clonotype has a single count. The rearrangement uses TRBV2 and TRBJ2-4; D is undetermined. This CDR3 region has 14 residues. Germline assignment: CDR1 SNHLY and CDR2 FYNNEI. Deletions cut 5 bases from V and 3 bases from J, with 11 bases between. The CDR3 bases are TGTGCCAGCAGTTGGCGAAGGGACAAAAACATTCAGTACTTC. Translation gives CASSWRRDKNIQYF.

This clonotype was found a few times. The rearrangement links TRBV29-1 to TRBJ2-7; D may correspond to TRBD1 or TRBD2 (5 bases each). This CDR3 contains 12 residues. Germline lookup yields CDR1 SQVTM and CDR2 ANQGSEA. Trimming shortened V by 6 bases and J by 2 bases, and 11 bases separated the two germline ends. The CDR3 DNA follows: TGCAGCGTGTCCCGGGGACCCTACGAGCAGTACTTC. It translates to CSVSRGPYEQYF.

The V call is TRBV6-1, the J call TRBJ2-3, with unresolved D. The CDR3 has 14 residues. Trimming removed 8 bases from V and 6 bases from J, with 18 bases in between. CDR1 and CDR2 (germline): MNHNS, SASEGT. The CDR3 bases are TGTGCCAGCGCCACCTTGAGAGCTGCCGATACGCAGTATTTT. This translates into CASATLRAADTQYF.

The chain combines TRBV12-3 or TRBV12-4 with TRBJ2-5; 7 bases are shared with TRBD2. V lost 2 bases and J lost 4; bases outside the gene matches: 4. This CDR3 has 14 amino acids. The chain's CDR3 is CASSLIAGLETQYF. As DNA, the CDR3 is TGTGCCAGCAGTTTAATAGCGGGCCTAGAGACCCAGTACTTC.

Ten or more counts support this clonotype. The chain couples TRBV6-1 to TRBJ1-2; 7 bases map to TRBD1. Germline values: CDR1 MNHNS, CDR2 SASEGT. V shed 4 bases, J shed 2 bases, and the junction held 1 base outside the gene matches. This CDR3 has 13 amino acids. The CDR3 loop is CASSGTGNYGYTF. Written as DNA, the CDR3 is TGTGCCAGCAGTGGGACAGGAAACTATGGCTACACCTTC.

In this sample, this clonotype turned up a few times. The V and J genes are TRBV12-3 or TRBV12-4 and TRBJ2-7; possibly TRBD2 for D (5 bases). The CDR3 has 15 residues. Trimming removed 3 bases from V and 5 bases from J, with 17 bases in between. CDR3 sequence: CASSFSGIRNHEQYF. CDR3 in DNA: TGTGCCAGCAGTTTTTCGGGGATTAGGAACCACGAGCAGTACTTC.

The J gene is TRBJ2-1, the V gene TRBV20-1; no clear D. CDR3 length: 11 residues. Germline V CDR1 and CDR2: DFQATT, SNEGSKA (reference sequence). Trimming removed 3 bases at V and 7 bases at J, with 7 bases between. CDR3 DNA sequence: TGCAGTGCTAGTAATGGGAATGAGCAGTTCTTC. This encodes CSASNGNEQFF.

Only a few counts were recorded for this clonotype. The chain employs TRBV12-3 or TRBV12-4 and TRBJ2-3; D not resolved. The CDR3 is 15 residues long. Trimming took off 4 bases at V and 6 bases at J, with 17 bases between the two ends. This CDR3 reads CASSYWGMGRDTQYF. For the CDR3, the DNA is TGTGCCAGCAGTTACTGGGGAATGGGCCGCGATACGCAGTATTTT.

In this sample, this clonotype turned up many times. The chain joins TRBV2 to TRBJ2-5; 11 bases match TRBD2. The CDR3 spans 18 residues. Germline CDR1 and CDR2: SNHLY and FYNNEI. With 7 bases clipped from V and 4 bases from J, the junction kept 17 bases outside the gene matches. As DNA, the CDR3 is TGTGCCAGCACCGATCTAAATAGACTAGCGGGAAGCCCAGAGACCCAGTACTTC. This gives the protein CASTDLNRLAGSPETQYF. The full variable domain, rest sourced from reference TRBV2 and TRBJ2-5, is EPEVTQTPSHQVTQMGQEVILRCVPISNHLYFYWYRQILGQKVEFLVSFYNNEISEKSEIFDDQFSVERPDGSNFTLKIRSTKLEDSAMYFCASTDLNRLAGSPETQYFGPGTRLLVL.

The chain links TRBV6-2 or TRBV6-3 to TRBJ2-7, with 7 positions matching TRBD2. V gave up 6 bases and J gave up 3 bases; unmatched junction bases: 5. The V gene's germline CDR1 is MNHEY and CDR2 SVGEGT. The CDR3 covers 13 residues. CDR3: CASRTGLIYEQYF. CDR3 in DNA: TGTGCCAGCAGGACGGGACTAATCTACGAGCAGTACTTC.

This clonotype was found many times. This sequence joins TRBV7-9 and TRBJ2-7; 8 bases are a match to TRBD2. With 4 bases clipped from V and 5 bases from J, the junction kept 4 bases outside the gene matches. The germline CDR1 and CDR2 sequences are SEHNR and FQNEAQ (reference sequence). This CDR3 is built from 13 residues. CDR3 DNA: TGTGCCAGCAGCTGGGGACTAGTACACGAGCAGTACTTC. Amino acid sequence: CASSWGLVHEQYF.

This clonotype has a handful of counts. The chain joins TRBV20-1 to TRBJ1-4, with 8 nucleotides matching TRBD1. CDR3 size: 12 residues. Germline V gene data show CDR1 as DFQATT and CDR2 as SNEGSKA (reference sequence). Unmatched junction bases numbered 0, after V lost 4 bases and J lost 5 bases. CDR3: CSANRGNEKLFF. DNA for the CDR3: TGCAGTGCTAACAGGGGGAATGAAAAACTGTTTTTT.

V and J are TRBV7-2 and TRBJ2-7; maybe TRBD2 (5 bases). CDR1 is SGHTA, CDR2 FQGNSA, per germline. Between the trimmed V and J ends, which lost 2 bases and 6 bases, there was a span of 14 bases. This CDR3 spans 14 amino acids. CDR3 residues: CASSLTTTTPEQYF. DNA for the CDR3: TGTGCCAGCAGCTTAACGACGACTACACCCGAGCAGTACTTC.

This clonotype turned up a few times. The chain joins TRBV20-1 to TRBJ1-4; D remains ambiguous. The CDR3 covers 15 residues. Looked up from germline, CDR1 is DFQATT and CDR2 is SNEGSKA (reference sequence). V lost 5 bases and J 6 bases, leaving 19 bases between the germline ends. CDR3 sequence (DNA): TGCAGTGCTCCGAGACCGGAGCCACTAGATGAAAAACTGTTTTTT. Translating it yields CSAPRPEPLDEKLFF.

This clonotype was seen a handful of times. J is TRBJ2-1 and V is TRBV5-1, with TRBD2 as a possible D gene (6 bases). Trimming cost V 2 bases and J 7 bases, with 10 bases left between them. This CDR3 spans 13 amino acids. The germline V gene has CDR1 SGHRS and CDR2 YFSETQ. This CDR3 is CASSLPGENEQFF. CDR3 bases: TGCGCCAGCAGCTTACCGGGGGAAAATGAGCAGTTCTTC.

In this sample, this clonotype turned up a few times. The chain links TRBV5-1 to TRBJ2-2, with D maybe TRBD2 (5 bases). Germline V gene data show CDR1 as SGHRS and CDR2 as YFSETQ. The CDR3 is 15 residues long. Deletions cut 2 bases from V and 6 bases from J, with 14 bases between. Written as DNA, the CDR3 is TGCGCCAGCAGCTTTTACATACTAGGGTCCGGGGAGCTGTTTTTT. Translation: CASSFYILGSGELFF.

The chain couples TRBV20-1 to TRBJ2-7, with 8 nucleotides matching TRBD2. Trimming took 6 bases from V and 3 from J; bases not matched to a gene: 16. The CDR3 runs to 16 residues. The V gene's germline CDR1 is DFQATT and CDR2 SNEGSKA (reference sequence). In DNA, the CDR3 is TGCAGTGCCGAACCACTCCAGCGGGGGCGGGACTACGAGCAGTACTTC. Encoded protein: CSAEPLQRGRDYEQYF.

Note on this clonotype: A junction boundary mismatches the germline segment, possibly from a read error. This rearrangement joins TRBV5-1 to TRBJ2-7; D gene ambiguous. Germline V gene data show CDR1 as SGHRS and CDR2 as YFSETQ. CDR3 length equals 13 residues. This chain's CDR3 is CASSLGIAYEQYF. The CDR3 bases are TGCGCTAGCAGCCTAGGGATTGCATACGAGCAGTACTTC.

This clonotype was detected ten times or more. This chain uses TRBV20-1 with TRBJ2-1; 8 bases line up with TRBD2. Germline assignment: CDR1 DFQATT and CDR2 SNEGSKA (reference sequence). V shed 3 bases and J 5 bases; nucleotides not matched to a gene: 6. The CDR3 has 14 amino acids. CDR3 amino acids: CSASLGTRNNEQFF. As DNA, the CDR3 is TGCAGTGCTAGTTTGGGGACTAGGAACAATGAGCAGTTCTTC.

In this sample, this clonotype turned up a few times. The chain has TRBV5-1 and TRBJ2-2, with 9 nucleotides matching TRBD1. Germline lookup yields CDR1 SGHRS and CDR2 YFSETQ. CDR3 length: 15 amino acids. V shed 4 bases and J 4 bases; nucleotides not matched to a gene: 5. This CDR3 is CASSPGQGITGELFF. The CDR3 bases are TGCGCCAGCAGCCCCGGACAGGGGATCACCGGGGAGCTGTTTTTT.

This sequence joins TRBV7-6 and TRBJ2-5, with D possibly matching TRBD2 (6 bases). This CDR3 has 15 residues. Germline loops: CDR1 SGHVS, CDR2 FNYEAQ. V dropped 3 bases and J dropped 5 bases, with 16 bases sitting between them. DNA of the CDR3: TGTGCCAGCAGCTTGGGGACTCATTGGAGGGAGACCCAGTACTTC. Protein sequence: CASSLGTHWRETQYF.

This clonotype has just a few counts. In DNA, the CDR3 is TGCAGTGCTTTTGGGGCTACCGGGATAAAGGCGTACATTCAGTACTTC. Translated, it gives CSAFGATGIKAYIQYF. The rearrangement joins TRBV20-1 to TRBJ2-4, with D possibly called TRBD1 or TRBD2 (5 bases each). Germline V lookup: CDR1 DFQATT, CDR2 SNEGSKA (reference sequence). The CDR3 is 16 residues long. V was shortened by 5 bases and J by 8 bases, with 25 bases between the two germline ends.

The V and J genes are TRBV20-1 and TRBJ2-3, with 7 bases identical to TRBD2. The length of the CDR3 is 15 residues. J was trimmed by 2 bases and V by 8 bases; bases with no gene match: 13. CDR1 DFQATT and CDR2 SNEGSKA come from the germline V gene (reference sequence). In DNA form, the CDR3 reads TGCAGTTTCGGGGGAGGGCGCTTCAACACAGATACGCAGTATTTT. It is translated as CSFGGGRFNTDTQYF.

Only a few counts were recorded for this clonotype. The rearrangement links TRBV2 to TRBJ2-1; TRBD2 matches at 7 bases. Germline V lookup: CDR1 SNHLY, CDR2 FYNNEI. The CDR3 runs 15 residues. V trimming: 1 base; J trimming: 4 bases; junction bases outside the gene matches: 4. CDR3 loop: CASSEGGGIYNEQFF. CDR3 DNA sequence: TGTGCCAGCAGTGAAGGGGGGGGGATTTACAATGAGCAGTTCTTC. Full variable domain (remainder filled in from reference TRBV2 and TRBJ2-1): EPEVTQTPSHQVTQMGQEVILRCVPISNHLYFYWYRQILGQKVEFLVSFYNNEISEKSEIFDDQFSVERPDGSNFTLKIRSTKLEDSAMYFCASSEGGGIYNEQFFGPGTRLTVL.

The J gene is TRBJ2-2, the V gene TRBV15, with a weak D call TRBD1 (6 bases). Germline V gene data show CDR1 as LNHNV and CDR2 as YYDKDF (reference sequence). Trimming took 2 bases from V and 1 from J, leaving 11 bases between them. The CDR3 contains 16 residues. The chain's CDR3 is CATSRKATGNTGELFF. In DNA, the CDR3 is TGTGCCACCAGCAGAAAAGCGACAGGGAACACCGGGGAGCTGTTTTTT.

The rearrangement links TRBV29-1 to TRBJ1-1; D unresolved. In germline, CDR1 is SQVTM, CDR2 ANQGSEA. CDR3 length: 13 amino acids. V was cut by 3 bases and J by 3 bases, with 11 bases left in between. DNA for the CDR3: TGCAGCGTTGAGGGCAGTTGGGACACTGAAGCTTTCTTT. Translating gives CSVEGSWDTEAFF.

This chain links TRBV20-1 with TRBJ2-7; TRBD1 matches at 8 bases. Trimming cost V 8 bases and J 5 bases; bases outside gene matches: 11. The CDR3 has 13 amino acids. Germline V gene lookup returns CDR1 DFQATT and CDR2 SNEGSKA (reference sequence). The CDR3 DNA reads as TGCAGTATGACAGGGGCGCTAAGAAACGAGCAGTACTTC. This encodes CSMTGALRNEQYF.

This clonotype came up a few times. The V call is TRBV20-1, the J call TRBJ2-1; D possibly matches TRBD1 or TRBD2 (6 bases each). CDR1 is DFQATT, CDR2 SNEGSKA, per germline (reference sequence). The V end was cut by 1 base, the J end by 13 bases, with 17 bases between. CDR3 length equals 13 residues. The CDR3 sequence is CSARASWGAGQFF. The CDR3 nucleotides read TGCAGTGCTAGAGCAAGCTGGGGGGCGGGACAGTTCTTC.